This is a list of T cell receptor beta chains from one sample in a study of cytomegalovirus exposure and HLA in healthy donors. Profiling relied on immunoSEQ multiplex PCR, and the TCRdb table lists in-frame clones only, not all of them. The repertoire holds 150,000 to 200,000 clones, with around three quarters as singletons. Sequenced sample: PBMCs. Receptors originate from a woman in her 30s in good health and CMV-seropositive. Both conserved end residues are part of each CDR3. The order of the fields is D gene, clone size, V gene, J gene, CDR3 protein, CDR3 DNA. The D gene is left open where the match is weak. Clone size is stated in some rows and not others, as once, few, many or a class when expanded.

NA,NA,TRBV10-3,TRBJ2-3,CAISESSDTQYF,TGTGCCATCAGTGAGTCGTCGGATACGCAGTATTTT
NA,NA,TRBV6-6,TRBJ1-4,CASRRQENNEKLFF,TGTGCCAGCAGGAGACAGGAGAATAATGAAAAACTGTTTTTT
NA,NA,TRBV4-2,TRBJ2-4,CASSQDLQGPRNIQYF,TGTGCCAGCAGCCAAGACTTACAGGGTCCCAGAAACATTCAGTACTTC
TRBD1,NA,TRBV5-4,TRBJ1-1,CASSLGTGGAKNTEAFF,TGTGCCAGCAGCCTAGGGACAGGGGGCGCGAAGAACACTGAAGCTTTCTTT
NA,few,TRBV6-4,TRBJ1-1,CASRATTGTEAFF,TGTGCCAGCAGAGCAACGACAGGTACTGAAGCTTTCTTT
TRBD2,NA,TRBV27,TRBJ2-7,CASSLSATAGARQYF,TGTGCCAGCAGTTTATCGGCGACAGCGGGGGCGCGGCAGTACTTC
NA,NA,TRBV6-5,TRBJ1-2,CASSYSRGGRNYGYTF,TGTGCCAGCAGTTACAGTCGCGGGGGCAGGAACTATGGCTACACCTTC
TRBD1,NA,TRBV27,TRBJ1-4,CASGNRDRGLGGNEKLFF,TGTGCCAGCGGGAACCGGGACAGGGGCCTCGGGGGGAATGAAAAACTGTTTTTT
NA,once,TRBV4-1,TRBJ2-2,CASSQSPTSGWMGELFF,TGCGCCAGCAGCCAATCTCCGACGAGCGGGTGGATGGGGGAGCTGTTTTTT
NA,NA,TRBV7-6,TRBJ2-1,CASSLEWTKNEQFF,TGTGCCAGCAGCTTAGAATGGACTAAGAATGAGCAGTTCTTC
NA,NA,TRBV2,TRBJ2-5,CASGEETQYF,TGTGCCAGCGGGGAGGAGACCCAGTACTTC
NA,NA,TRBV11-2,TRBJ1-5,CASSSGGVTPQHF,TGTGCCAGCAGCTCTGGGGGCGTGACGCCCCAGCATTTT
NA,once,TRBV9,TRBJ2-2,CASSRGGGIPGELFF,TGTGCCAGCAGCCGGGGAGGGGGAATCCCCGGGGAGCTGTTTTTT
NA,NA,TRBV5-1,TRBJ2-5,CASSSLQGLETQYF,TGCGCCAGCAGCTCCCTCCAGGGGTTAGAGACCCAGTACTTC
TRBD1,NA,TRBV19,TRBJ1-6,CASRHGQGAPNSPLHF,TGTGCCAGTAGGCACGGTCAGGGGGCGCCTAATTCACCCCTCCACTTT
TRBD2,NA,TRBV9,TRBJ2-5,CASSVGLAGGGETQYF,TGTGCCAGCAGCGTAGGTCTAGCGGGAGGGGGAGAGACCCAGTACTTC
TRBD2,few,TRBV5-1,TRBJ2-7,CASSLATVRGSSYEQYF,TGCGCCAGCAGCTTGGCCACTGTGCGGGGGAGCTCCTACGAGCAGTACTTC
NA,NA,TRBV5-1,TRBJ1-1,CASSTSRESRRNTEAFF,TGCGCCAGCAGCACCAGTAGGGAGTCCAGGAGAAACACTGAAGCTTTCTTT
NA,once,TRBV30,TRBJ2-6,CAWSPHLWRRFGSGANVLTF,TGTGCCTGGAGCCCCCACCTCTGGAGGAGGTTTGGCTCTGGGGCCAACGTCCTGACTTTC
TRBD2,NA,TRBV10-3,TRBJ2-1,CAISEGLAGGKYNEQFF,TGTGCCATCAGTGAGGGACTAGCGGGGGGGAAGTACAATGAGCAGTTCTTC
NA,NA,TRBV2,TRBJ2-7,CASSARALGYEQYF,TGTGCCAGCAGTGCGCGGGCACTGGGCTACGAGCAGTACTTC
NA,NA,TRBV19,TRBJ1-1,CASRNGIQRNTEAFF,TGTGCCAGTAGGAACGGGATTCAAAGGAACACTGAAGCTTTCTTT
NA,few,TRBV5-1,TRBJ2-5,CASSLAISPGFLEETQYF,TGCGCCAGCAGCTTGGCCATATCACCAGGGTTTCTCGAGGAGACCCAGTACTTC
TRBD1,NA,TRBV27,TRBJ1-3,CASKAGTGGLASGNTIYF,TGTGCCAGCAAGGCCGGGACAGGGGGTCTTGCTTCTGGAAACACCATATATTTT
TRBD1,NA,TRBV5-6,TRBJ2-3,CASSLMWGQPNTYTDTQYF,TGTGCCAGCAGCTTGATGTGGGGACAGCCAAACACCTACACAGATACGCAGTATTTT
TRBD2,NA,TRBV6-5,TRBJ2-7,CASSYLRGGGYEQYF,TGTGCCAGCAGTTACCTGCGGGGGGGCGGCTACGAGCAGTACTTC
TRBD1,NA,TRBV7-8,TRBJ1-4,CASSLHTLQGATNEKLFF,TGTGCCAGCAGCTTACATACGCTACAGGGGGCGACTAATGAAAAACTGTTTTTT
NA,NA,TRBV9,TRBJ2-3,CASSVVPTGTQYF,TGTGCCAGCAGCGTAGTCCCAACGGGTACGCAGTATTTT
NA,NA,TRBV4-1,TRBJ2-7,CASSQGQDRHEQYF,TGCGCCAGCAGCCAAGGGCAGGATCGTCACGAGCAGTACTTC
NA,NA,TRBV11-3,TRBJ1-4,CASSLGSQGEKLFF,TGTGCCAGCAGCTTAGGCTCCCAGGGGGAAAAACTGTTTTTT
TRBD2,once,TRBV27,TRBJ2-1,CASRRLGGDNEQFF,TGTGCCAGCCGACGCCTTGGGGGGGACAATGAGCAGTTCTTC
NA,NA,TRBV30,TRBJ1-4,CACRNSGAGRLFF,TGTGCCTGCCGCAACTCAGGGGCCGGTAGGCTGTTTTTT
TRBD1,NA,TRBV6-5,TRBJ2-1,CASSYRGQGYNEQFF,TGTGCCAGCAGTTACAGGGGACAGGGGTACAATGAGCAGTTCTTC
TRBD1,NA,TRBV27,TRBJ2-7,CASSLPGHRGQVYEQYF,TGTGCCAGCAGTTTACCCGGTCACAGGGGGCAAGTGTACGAGCAGTACTTC
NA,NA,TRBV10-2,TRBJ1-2,CASSDLEDSGYTF,TGCGCCAGCAGTGATCTTGAGGACAGTGGCTACACCTTC
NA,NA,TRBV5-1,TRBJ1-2,CASRSGPKEIYGYTF,TGCGCCAGCAGGTCGGGTCCCAAAGAAATCTATGGCTACACCTTC
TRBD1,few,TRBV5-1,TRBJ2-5,CASSLVSGGGETQYF,TGCGCCAGCAGCTTGGTGTCAGGGGGCGGAGAGACCCAGTACTTC
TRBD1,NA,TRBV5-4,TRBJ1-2,CASSLGQGGDYGYTF,TGTGCCAGCAGCTTGGGACAGGGAGGAGACTATGGCTACACCTTC
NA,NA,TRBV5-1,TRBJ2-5,CASSSTAVQETQYF,TGCGCCAGCAGCTCAACAGCGGTCCAAGAGACCCAGTACTTC
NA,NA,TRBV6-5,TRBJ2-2,CASSYLGRQGELFF,TGTGCCAGCAGTTACCTCGGTCGACAGGGGGAGCTGTTTTTT
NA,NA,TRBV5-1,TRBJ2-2,CASSFTGTGELFF,TGCGCCAGCAGCTTTACAGGGACCGGGGAGCTGTTTTTT
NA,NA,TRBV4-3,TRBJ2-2,CASRQGALNTGELFF,TGCGCCAGCAGACAAGGTGCGCTTAACACCGGGGAGCTGTTTTTT
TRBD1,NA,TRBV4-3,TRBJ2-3,CASSQGPYDRDLSTDTQYF,TGCGCCAGCAGCCAAGGCCCCTATGACAGGGACCTTAGCACAGATACGCAGTATTTT
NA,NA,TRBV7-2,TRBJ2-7,CASSLGPTGDEQYF,TGTGCCAGCAGCTTAGGACCCACCGGGGACGAGCAGTACTTC
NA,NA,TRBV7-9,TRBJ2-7,CASSRGLAGSRGEQYF,TGTGCCAGCAGCAGAGGGCTGGCGGGCTCAAGGGGGGAGCAGTACTTC
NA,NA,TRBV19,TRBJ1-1,CASSETGSGTEAFF,TGTGCCAGTAGCGAGACAGGCTCGGGCACTGAAGCTTTCTTT
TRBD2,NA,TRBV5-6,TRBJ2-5,CASSPLTSGVVTQYF,TGTGCCAGCAGCCCCCTTACTAGCGGGGTTGTGACCCAGTACTTC
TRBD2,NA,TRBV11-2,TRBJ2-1,CASSLVWLADYNEQFF,TGTGCCAGCAGCTTAGTATGGCTAGCGGATTACAATGAGCAGTTCTTC
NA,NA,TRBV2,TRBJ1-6,CASIRDINSPLHF,TGTGCCAGCATTAGGGACATTAATTCACCCCTCCACTTT
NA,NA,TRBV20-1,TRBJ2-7,CSAKDIYEQYF,TGCAGTGCAAAGGACATCTACGAGCAGTACTTC
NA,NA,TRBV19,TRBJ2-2,CASSSGMSNPDRNTGELFF,TGTGCCAGTAGTAGCGGCATGTCGAACCCCGACAGGAACACCGGGGAGCTGTTTTTT
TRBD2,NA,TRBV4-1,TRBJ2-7,CASSQGPGGTYEQYF,TGCGCCAGCAGCCAAGGACCGGGAGGTACCTACGAGCAGTACTTC
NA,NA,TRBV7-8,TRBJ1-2,CASSLGRREDGYTF,TGTGCCAGCAGCTTAGGAAGACGGGAGGATGGCTACACCTTC
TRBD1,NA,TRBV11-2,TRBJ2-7,CASSSWTGGNYEQYF,TGTGCCAGCAGCTCCTGGACAGGGGGCAATTACGAGCAGTACTTC
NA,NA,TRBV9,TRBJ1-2,CASSVGGSYYGYTF,TGTGCCAGCAGCGTAGGAGGCTCTTACTATGGCTACACCTTC
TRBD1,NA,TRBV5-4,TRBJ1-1,CASSSLGQGMWNTEAFF,TGTGCCAGCAGCTCACTGGGACAGGGGATGTGGAACACTGAAGCTTTCTTT